This TCR beta chain was recovered during a study of blood T cell repertoires in COVID-19. The CDR3 contains 18 residues. V shed 2 bases and J 3 bases; nucleotides not matched to a gene: 8. Germline V gene lookup returns CDR1 SNHLY and CDR2 FYNNEI. The repertoire was sequenced with immunoSEQ multiplex PCR; TCRdb's copy has only in-frame clones and lacks some. The top ten clones hold about 6% of a sample with roughly 300,000 clones, about 90% of them seen once. Recruits, aged about 18 to 95 years, lived in 20 to 30 US areas. This clone was counted once. The chain combines TRBV2 with TRBJ2-2; the match to TRBD2 covers 11 bases. Input material: PBMCs or T cells enriched from blood (not recorded which). This TCR was sampled from a woman between 25 and 40 years old who had recovered from COVID-19. The CDR3 is CASSERGSGGAYTGELFF. CDR3 nucleotides: TGTGCCAGCAGTGAACGGGGTAGCGGGGGGGCTTACACCGGGGAGCTGTTTTTT. The full variable domain, rest sourced from reference TRBV2 and TRBJ2-2, is EPEVTQTPSHQVTQMGQEVILRCVPISNHLYFYWYRQILGQKVEFLVSFYNNEISEKSEIFDDQFSVERPDGSNFTLKIRSTKLEDSAMYFCASSERGSGGAYTGELFFGEGSRLTVL.